The clone carrying this T cell receptor (beta chain) has just one count. The data derive from a study of CD8 T cells in Susac syndrome. About the research overall: Sequenced Susac syndrome patients included about 6 with active disease and under ten who were in remission.

The authors reverse transcribed roughly 0.5 to 1 ug RNA with random hexamers. TCRdb analysed the immunoSEQ multiplex PCR reads with MiXCR anew, one entry per CDR3 protein. The table shows 100,000 to 150,000 distinct CDR3 sequences, with around 96% occurring only once. This CDR3 spans 16 amino acids. Germline CDR1 is LGHNA and CDR2 is YNFKEQ. Trimming stripped 0 bases from V and 9 bases from J, with 18 bases between. The sequenced material came from CD8+ T cells from PBMCs. The source of this sequence is a human donor with Susac syndrome. This chain connects TRBV4-2 to TRBJ2-1; D is unresolved. The CDR3 DNA follows: TGTGCCAGCAGCCAAGATTCGAGTCAACATGTTAGTGAGCAGTTCTTC. Its translation: CASSQDSSQHVSEQFF.